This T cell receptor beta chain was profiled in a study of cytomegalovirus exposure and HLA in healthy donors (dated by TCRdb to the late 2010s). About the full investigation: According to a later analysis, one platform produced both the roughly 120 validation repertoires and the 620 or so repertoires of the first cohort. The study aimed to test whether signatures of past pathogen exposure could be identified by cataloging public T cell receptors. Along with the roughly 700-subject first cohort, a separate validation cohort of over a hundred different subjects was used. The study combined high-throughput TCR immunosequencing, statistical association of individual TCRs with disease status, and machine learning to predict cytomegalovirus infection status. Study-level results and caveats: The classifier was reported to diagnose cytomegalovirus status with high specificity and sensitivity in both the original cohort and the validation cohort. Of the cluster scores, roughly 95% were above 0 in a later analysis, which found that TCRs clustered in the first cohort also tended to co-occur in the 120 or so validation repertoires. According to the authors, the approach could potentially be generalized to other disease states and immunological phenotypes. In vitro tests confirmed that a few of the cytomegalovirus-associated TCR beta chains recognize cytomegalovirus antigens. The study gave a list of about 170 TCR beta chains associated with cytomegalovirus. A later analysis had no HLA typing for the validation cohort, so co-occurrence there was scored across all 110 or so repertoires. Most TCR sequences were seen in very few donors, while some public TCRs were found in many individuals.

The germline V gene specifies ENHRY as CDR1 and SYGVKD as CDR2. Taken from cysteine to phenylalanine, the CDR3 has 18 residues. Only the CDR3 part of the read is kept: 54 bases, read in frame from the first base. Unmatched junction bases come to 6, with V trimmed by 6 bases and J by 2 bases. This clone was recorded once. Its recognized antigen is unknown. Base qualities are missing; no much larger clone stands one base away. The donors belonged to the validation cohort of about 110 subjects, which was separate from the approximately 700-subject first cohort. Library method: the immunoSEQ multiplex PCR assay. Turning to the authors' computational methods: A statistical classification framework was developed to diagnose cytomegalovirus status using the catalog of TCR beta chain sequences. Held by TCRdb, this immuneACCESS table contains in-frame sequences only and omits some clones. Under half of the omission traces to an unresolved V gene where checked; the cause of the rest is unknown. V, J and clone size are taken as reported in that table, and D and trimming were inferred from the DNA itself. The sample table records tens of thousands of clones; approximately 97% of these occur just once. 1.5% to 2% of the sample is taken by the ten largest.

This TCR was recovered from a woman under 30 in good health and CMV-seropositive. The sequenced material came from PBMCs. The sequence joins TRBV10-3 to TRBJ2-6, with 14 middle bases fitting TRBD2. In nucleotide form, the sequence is TGTGCCATCAGCGTGGGACTAGCGGGAGAAGCTGGGGCCAACGTCCTGACTTTC. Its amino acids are CAISVGLAGEAGANVLTF.